This T cell receptor (beta chain) appears in the sequencing data of a study of blood T cell repertoires in COVID-19. Trimming removed 1 base from V and 0 bases from J, with 8 bases in between. This CDR3 is 15 amino acids long. Germline loops: CDR1 SGHVS, CDR2 FNYEAQ. This clone was seen a few times. Study processing details: Reference gene primer amplification gave estimated nucleated cell counts. The data were produced by immunoSEQ multiplex PCR, yet TCRdb's version contains in-frame clones alone and is incomplete. V, J and clone size are taken as reported in that table, and D and trimming were inferred from the DNA itself. The sample carries 100,000 to 130,000 clones, approximately 70% recorded once.

The V call is TRBV7-6, the J call TRBJ2-3; D is perhaps TRBD2 (5 bases). Sample: peripheral blood. This clonotype originated in a woman in her forties with acute or convalescent COVID-19. The DNA of the CDR3 is TGTGCCAGCAGCTTAGGCGGGCCCAGCACAGATACGCAGTATTTT. Its translation: CASSLGGPSTDTQYF.